This is a list of T cell receptor beta chains from one sample in a study of CD8 T cells in ankylosing spondylitis. TCRdb re-called the 5' RACE reads with MiXCR, one entry per CDR3 protein. The sample comprises tens of thousands of distinct CDR3 sequences, around 25% of which are singletons, and over 50% rests with the top ten. The sequencing sample was made of blood, either unsorted or a sorted T cell fraction (not recorded which). The source is a male donor with ankylosing spondylitis or in good health (not recorded which). Each CDR3 is given with its conserved first and last residue. The order of the fields is clone size, D gene, V gene, J gene, CDR3 DNA, CDR3 protein. The D gene is left open where the match is weak. Expanded clones are given a class, and other clones once, few, many or no size at all.

size: few
D: .
V: TRBV7-6
J: TRBJ2-1
DNA: TGTGCCAGCAGCCCCGACCAGAGCTCCTACAATGAGCAGTTCTTC
CDR3: CASSPDQSSYNEQFF

size: .
D: .
V: TRBV2
J: TRBJ2-3
DNA: TGTGCCAGCGCGCCTTTGAGCACAGATACGCAGTATTTT
CDR3: CASAPLSTDTQYF

size: .
D: TRBD1
V: TRBV11-2
J: TRBJ1-1
DNA: TGTGCCAGCAGCTTACAGGGGGGAGGCTCCCGGTGGACTGAAGCTTTCTTT
CDR3: CASSLQGGGSRWTEAFF

size: .
D: .
V: TRBV9
J: TRBJ1-2
DNA: TGTGCCAGCAGCGTATCGGATCTTCATGGCTACACCTTC
CDR3: CASSVSDLHGYTF

size: .
D: .
V: TRBV20-1
J: TRBJ2-6
DNA: TGCAGTGCCGGGGACTCTGGGGCCAACGTCCTGACTTTC
CDR3: CSAGDSGANVLTF

size: .
D: .
V: TRBV18
J: TRBJ1-4
DNA: TGTGCCAGCTCACCACGGGGGGTTTCTAATGAAAAACTGTTTTTT
CDR3: CASSPRGVSNEKLFF

size: few
D: .
V: TRBV10-1
J: TRBJ2-5
DNA: TGCGCCAGCAGTGCTTCGGGAGCAGGAGGGGAAGAGACCCAGTACTTC
CDR3: CASSASGAGGEETQYF

size: .
D: .
V: TRBV12-3/TRBV12-4
J: TRBJ1-5
DNA: TGTGCCAGCAGTTTAGGGGGGCGTAGCAATCAGCCCCAGCATTTT
CDR3: CASSLGGRSNQPQHF

size: .
D: TRBD2
V: TRBV20-1
J: TRBJ2-5
DNA: TGCAGTGCATCCTCCGGGACTAGCGGGAGGAACGTCGGGGAGACCCAGTACTTC
CDR3: CSASSGTSGRNVGETQYF

size: .
D: .
V: TRBV11-1
J: TRBJ1-4
DNA: TGTGCCAGCAGCTCCGGCCGAAGAGGACAGTTGAGGCTAACTAATGAAAAACTGTTTTTT
CDR3: CASSSGRRGQLRLTNEKLFF

size: .
D: TRBD1
V: TRBV18
J: TRBJ2-3
DNA: TGTGCCAGCTCACCGAGGCCAGGGGGCAACACAGATACGCAGTATTTT
CDR3: CASSPRPGGNTDTQYF

size: .
D: .
V: TRBV7-9
J: TRBJ1-1
DNA: TGTGCCAGCAGCCAGATACAGGAATGGGCTGAAGCTTTCTTT
CDR3: CASSQIQEWAEAFF

size: few
D: TRBD2
V: TRBV29-1
J: TRBJ2-3
DNA: TGCAGTTATTCCATGACTAGCGGGGCTACAGATACGCAGTATTTT
CDR3: CSYSMTSGATDTQYF

size: .
D: .
V: TRBV7-2
J: TRBJ2-7
DNA: TGTGCCAGCAGCTTTACAGTGAGCTCCTACGAGCAGTACTTC
CDR3: CASSFTVSSYEQYF

size: few
D: TRBD1
V: TRBV2
J: TRBJ2-7
DNA: TGTGCCAGCAGTGAGGGGACAGGGGCGACCTACGAGCAGTACTTC
CDR3: CASSEGTGATYEQYF

size: few
D: .
V: TRBV7-8
J: TRBJ2-3
DNA: TGTGCCAGCAGCTTCCAGGCCAGAAGCACAGATACGCAGTATTTT
CDR3: CASSFQARSTDTQYF

size: many
D: TRBD1
V: TRBV5-5
J: TRBJ2-5
DNA: TGTGCCAGCAGCCATCAACAGACAGGGCAAGAGACCCAGTACTTC
CDR3: CASSHQQTGQETQYF

size: few
D: .
V: TRBV5-1
J: TRBJ1-5
DNA: TGCGCCAGCAGACCCGGGGAGTATAGCAATCAGCCCCAGCATTTT
CDR3: CASRPGEYSNQPQHF

size: few
D: TRBD1
V: TRBV29-1
J: TRBJ2-1
DNA: TGCAGCGTTGAAGTTTGGGACAGTTACAATGAGCAGTTCTTC
CDR3: CSVEVWDSYNEQFF

size: few
D: TRBD1
V: TRBV4-1
J: TRBJ1-5
DNA: TGCGCCAGCAGCCACATCGGACAGGGGGCTCGTCAGCCCCAGCATTTT
CDR3: CASSHIGQGARQPQHF

size: .
D: .
V: TRBV10-3
J: TRBJ2-5
DNA: TGTGCCATAGCTAGCGACCAAGAGACCCAGTACTTC
CDR3: CAIASDQETQYF

size: .
D: TRBD2
V: TRBV20-1
J: TRBJ2-7
DNA: TGCAGTGCTAGGTGGGCGGGAGGGCCTCGGGAGCAGTACTTC
CDR3: CSARWAGGPREQYF

size: few
D: TRBD1
V: TRBV6-4
J: TRBJ2-3
DNA: TGTGCCAGCAGCGAAAGAGGGGGCAAGGATACGCAGTATTTT
CDR3: CASSERGGKDTQYF

size: few
D: TRBD2
V: TRBV24-1
J: TRBJ2-3
DNA: TGTGCCACCAGTGATCGATCTAGCGGGGGGACCTACCATACGCAGTATTTT
CDR3: CATSDRSSGGTYHTQYF

size: .
D: TRBD1
V: TRBV29-1
J: TRBJ1-6
DNA: TGCAGCGGGCGGACAGGGGAGAATTCACCCCTCCACTTT
CDR3: CSGRTGENSPLHF

size: many
D: .
V: TRBV7-8
J: TRBJ2-1
DNA: TGTGCCAGCAGCCTCGTGGCGGGAACATCCTACAATGAGCAGTTCTTC
CDR3: CASSLVAGTSYNEQFF

size: .
D: .
V: TRBV5-1
J: TRBJ2-2
DNA: TGCGCCAGCAGCTTGGATATAGGTGGCGGGGAGCTGTTTTTT
CDR3: CASSLDIGGGELFF

size: few
D: .
V: TRBV27
J: TRBJ2-2
DNA: TGTGCCAGCAGTTCCGTGGGAGCCGGGGAGCTGTTTTTT
CDR3: CASSSVGAGELFF

size: few
D: TRBD1
V: TRBV18
J: TRBJ1-5
DNA: TGTGCCAGCTCCCTTGGTTGGGGGACAGATCATCAGCCCCAGCATTTT
CDR3: CASSLGWGTDHQPQHF

size: few
D: .
V: TRBV20-1
J: TRBJ2-1
DNA: TGCAGTGCTAGGGTCTCAGAGTACAATGAGCAGTTCTTC
CDR3: CSARVSEYNEQFF

size: many
D: TRBD2
V: TRBV27
J: TRBJ2-7
DNA: TGTGCCAGCAGTTTATCGATCCGAGCGGGGTACGGCTACGAGCAGTACTTC
CDR3: CASSLSIRAGYGYEQYF

size: many
D: TRBD2
V: TRBV20-1
J: TRBJ2-3
DNA: TGCAGTGCTAGTAAGCGGGGGAACACAGATACGCAGTATTTT
CDR3: CSASKRGNTDTQYF

size: .
D: .
V: TRBV19
J: TRBJ1-5
DNA: TGTGCCAGTAATTGGGGTTCTCGGGCGCTGGGGCAGCCCCAGCATTTT
CDR3: CASNWGSRALGQPQHF

size: .
D: .
V: TRBV20-1
J: TRBJ1-5
DNA: TGCAGTGCTTGGACAGATAATCAGCCCCAGCATTTT
CDR3: CSAWTDNQPQHF

size: few
D: TRBD1
V: TRBV18
J: TRBJ1-1
DNA: TGTGCCAGCTCACCATCAGGGGGACACACTGAAGCTTTCTTT
CDR3: CASSPSGGHTEAFF

size: many
D: .
V: TRBV20-1
J: TRBJ2-2
DNA: TGCAGTGCTAGAGCCCCTAGGTACACCGGGGAGCTGTTTTTT
CDR3: CSARAPRYTGELFF

size: few
D: TRBD1
V: TRBV9
J: TRBJ1-2
DNA: TGTGCCAGCAGCGCCAGGGACAGTGGTAACTATGGCTACACCTTC
CDR3: CASSARDSGNYGYTF

size: .
D: TRBD1
V: TRBV12-3/TRBV12-4
J: TRBJ2-3
DNA: TGTGCCAGCAGTTCCACCGGGACAGGGCCCACAGATACGCAGTATTTT
CDR3: CASSSTGTGPTDTQYF